These 6 T cell receptor beta chains originate from one sample sequenced in a study of CD8 T cells in Susac syndrome (dated by TCRdb to the late 2010s). The library was obtained by the immunoSEQ multiplex PCR assay. RNA was extracted using the RNeasy kit, and about 0.45 to 1 microgram was reverse transcribed with random hexamers. TCRdb reran the public reads through fastp at Q25 and MiXCR, keeping productive beta chains. Every CDR3 protein is listed once, alongside the most common genes and DNA of its rows. The sample table holds hundreds of thousands of distinct CDR3 sequences, of which roughly 85% were seen once. The ten largest clones represent roughly 0.21% of the sample. Sequences were obtained from CD8+ T cells from PBMCs. The receptors were gathered from a human donor with multiple sclerosis.

V is TRBV25-1 and J is TRBJ1-2; no clear D. Germline V gene lookup returns CDR1 MGHDK and CDR2 SYGVNS. The CDR3 is 12 amino acids. V was shortened by 4 bases and J by 2 bases, with 5 bases between the two germline ends. The CDR3 DNA sequence: TGTGCCAGCAGTGGTCCGAACTATGGCTACACCTTC. Protein: CASSGPNYGYTF.

The J gene is TRBJ2-1, the V gene TRBV30; tentative D call: TRBD2 (6 bases). The germline V gene encodes CDR1 GTSNPN and CDR2 SVGIG (reference sequence). This CDR3 contains 15 residues. Deletions cut 1 base from V and 6 bases from J, with 16 bases between. The CDR3 DNA reads TGTGCCTGGAGTGCATATGGGACTCTCGGCAATGAGCAGTTCTTC. It is translated as CAWSAYGTLGNEQFF. Full variable domain (missing parts from reference TRBV30 and TRBJ2-1): SQTIHQWPATLVQPVGSPLSLECTVEGTSNPNLYWYRQAAGRGLQLLFYSVGIGQISSEVPQNLSASRPQDRQFILSSKKLLLSDSGFYLCAWSAYGTLGNEQFFGPGTRLTVL.

The chain recombines TRBV29-1 with TRBJ2-1; 16 bases are shared with TRBD2. After removal of 6 bases from V and 7 bases from J, the junction contained 9 bases not matched to a gene. Germline CDR1 reads SQVTM; CDR2 reads ANQGSEA. This CDR3 is built from 16 residues. The CDR3: CSVPGTSGRAWNEQFF. The DNA for the CDR3 is TGCAGCGTGCCCGGGACTAGCGGGAGGGCTTGGAATGAGCAGTTCTTC.

This clonotype came up once. The J gene is TRBJ2-4, the V gene TRBV20-1; D unclear. V lost 6 bases to trimming and J lost 5 bases, with 14 bases between them. Germline CDR1 and CDR2: DFQATT and SNEGSKA (reference sequence). This CDR3 region has 13 residues. The DNA of the CDR3 is TGCAGTGCCCACACTACCCCCGAAAACATTCAGTACTTC. This sequence encodes CSAHTTPENIQYF.

The chain combines TRBV20-1 with TRBJ1-1; D might be TRBD1 (6 bases). V was pared by 0 bases and J by 6 bases, with 17 bases between. CDR3 size: 15 residues. CDR1 DFQATT and CDR2 SNEGSKA come from the germline V gene (reference sequence). The CDR3 is CSARDPTGFMSEAFF. The CDR3 DNA reads TGCAGTGCTAGAGATCCGACAGGTTTCATGTCTGAAGCTTTCTTT.

The V gene is TRBV19, the J gene TRBJ2-7; 10 bases map to TRBD1. This CDR3 region has 14 residues. The germline gives CDR1 LNHDA, CDR2 SQIVND (reference sequence). V lost 7 bases and J lost 5; bases outside the gene matches: 8. DNA for the CDR3: TGTGCCAGTACCGCCGGGACAGGGGCCAACGAGCAGTACTTC. This codes for CASTAGTGANEQYF. Full variable domain (rest looked up from reference TRBV19 and TRBJ2-7): DGGITQSPKYLFRKEGQNVTLSCEQNLNHDAMYWYRQDPGQGLRLIYYSQIVNDFQKGDIAEGYSVSREKKESFPLTVTSAQKNPTAFYLCASTAGTGANEQYFGPGTRLTVT.